These 10 T cell receptor gamma chains were sequenced from one sample in a study of gamma-delta chains in newborns, infants, children. TCRdb re-processed the reads using CATT. This table has approximately 860 gamma-chain clones, 35% to 50% appearing once. The sequencing sample was made of blood. Receptor source: a child who was a newborn, infant or young child, either healthy, febrile or measles-vaccinated (not recorded which).

This clone was detected a few times. Here the CDR3 reads CALWEKKELGKKIKVF. In DNA form, the CDR3 reads TGTGCCTTGTGGGAGAAAAAAGAGTTGGGCAAAAAAATCAAGGTATTT. The genes are TRGV9 and TRGJP. The J gene is absent in TCRdb and was assigned here via DNA matching to germline. The CDR3 is 16 amino acids. The ends lost 3 bases at V and 5 bases at J; junction bases unmatched: 4. The germline CDR1 and CDR2 sequences are GITISATS and ISYDGTV (reference sequence).

This clone has more than one count but fewer than ten. The chain is built from TRGV3 and TRGJ1 or TRGJ2. Since TCRdb gives no J gene, matching the DNA to germline was used here to assign it. This CDR3 is built from 14 residues. J was trimmed by 2 bases and V by 0 bases; bases with no gene match: 4. CDR1 is VTNTFY and CDR2 is YDVSTARD in the germline V gene (reference sequence). The CDR3 sequence is CATWDRPDYYKKLF. The CDR3 DNA follows: TGTGCCACCTGGGACAGGCCGGATTATTATAAGAAACTCTTT.

A remark on this clone: Other DNA sequences in this specimen translate into the identical CDR3. V is TRGV9 and J is TRGJP. TCRdb gives no J gene; it was assigned here by matching the DNA to germline. V lost 0 bases and J lost 6; bases outside the gene matches: 5. Germline V gives CDR1 GITISATS, CDR2 ISYDGTV (reference sequence). This CDR3 contains 17 residues. The chain's CDR3 is CALWEVQGELGKKIKVF. In nucleotides, the CDR3 is TGTGCCTTGTGGGAGGTGCAAGGAGAGTTGGGCAAAAAAATCAAGGTATTT.

In its sample, this clone was seen once. The V call is TRGV9, the J call TRGJP. Because TCRdb records no J gene, it was assigned here through a match of the DNA to germline. Germline V gives CDR1 GITISATS, CDR2 ISYDGTV (reference sequence). Trimming took 0 bases from V and 9 from J; bases not matched to a gene: 8. This CDR3 has 17 amino acids. The CDR3 DNA sequence: TGTGCCTTGTGGGAGGTGGTCCGAGGGTTGGGCAAAAAAATCAAGGTATTT. The encoded protein is CALWEVVRGLGKKIKVF.

This clone is categorized as large (0.1 to 1%). Other DNA sequences in this specimen translate into the identical CDR3. The chain links TRGV9 to TRGJP. The J gene is absent in TCRdb and was assigned here via DNA matching to germline. The junction had 2 bases not matched to a gene; V was cut back by 3 bases and J by 3 bases. This CDR3 is built from 16 residues. Germline V gives CDR1 GITISATS, CDR2 ISYDGTV (reference sequence). CDR3 nucleotide sequence: TGTGCCTTGTGGGAGCCGCAAGAGTTGGGCAAAAAAATCAAGGTATTT. This sequence encodes CALWEPQELGKKIKVF.

As for this clone: A much larger clone lies one base from this, so it may be a read error. Other DNA sequences in the sample encode the same CDR3. The chain links TRGV8 to TRGJP. Since TCRdb gives no J gene, matching the DNA to germline was used here to assign it. The CDR3 consists of 14 residues. CDR1 and CDR2 (germline): VENAVY, YDSYNSRV. DNA for the CDR3: TGTGCCACCTGGGATGAGTTGGGTAAAAAAATCAAGGTATTT. This translates into CATWDELGKKIKVF.

This clone is labeled large (0.1 to 1%). The rearrangement links TRGV9 to TRGJ1 or TRGJ2. No J gene was available from TCRdb, and it was assigned here by a germline match of the DNA. CDR3 size: 12 residues. Trimming removed 0 bases from V and 10 bases from J; junction bases left unmatched: 6. The germline gives CDR1 GITISATS, CDR2 ISYDGTV (reference sequence). The CDR3 sequence: CALWEVPSKKLF. Written as DNA, the CDR3 is TGTGCCTTGTGGGAGGTGCCTTCCAAGAAACTCTTT.

This clone was seen a handful of times. The rearrangement uses TRGV3 and TRGJ1 or TRGJ2. As TCRdb names no J gene, one was assigned here on the basis of a DNA match to germline. V lost 0 bases and J lost 2; bases outside the gene matches: 4. Germline CDR1 is VTNTFY and CDR2 is YDVSTARD (reference sequence). This CDR3 comprises 14 residues. The CDR3 region has the DNA TGTGCCACCTGGGACAGGCCTCATTATTATAAGAAACTCTTT. Protein: CATWDRPHYYKKLF.

This clone was counted between two and nine times. This chain uses TRGV9 with TRGJP. TCRdb offers no J gene call, so here the DNA was matched to germline to obtain one. The ends lost 0 bases at V and 11 bases at J; junction bases unmatched: 4. Germline-derived CDR1 and CDR2 are GITISATS and ISYDGTV (reference sequence). The CDR3 runs 15 residues. The CDR3 region has the DNA TGTGCCTTGTGGGAGGTGCACATGGGCAAAAAAATCAAGGTATTT. Translated, it gives CALWEVHMGKKIKVF.

As for this clone: Additional DNA sequences in this sample encode the identical CDR3. This chain joins TRGV9 and TRGJP. The J gene is absent in TCRdb and was assigned here via DNA matching to germline. V lost 2 bases, J lost 4 bases, and 5 bases stayed unmatched. The V gene's germline CDR1 is GITISATS and CDR2 ISYDGTV (reference sequence). The CDR3 is made up of 17 amino acids. The CDR3 reads CALWEALQELGKKIKVF. In nucleotides, the CDR3 is TGTGCCTTGTGGGAGGCCTTACAAGAGTTGGGCAAAAAAATCAAGGTATTT.